Presented here are 10 T cell receptor beta chains from one specimen sequenced in a study of T cell responses to AZD1222 COVID-19 vaccine. Using immunoSEQ multiplex PCR, the repertoire was profiled, and TCRdb retains in-frame clones only, with some absent. The data show 90,000 to 130,000 clones, 87% seen once. The starting material was peripheral blood, obtained on day 0 of AZD1222 vaccination. The source of these receptors is an adult in good health.

The chain employs TRBV5-4 and TRBJ2-5; D may be TRBD1 (6 bases). Germline assignment: CDR1 SGHNT and CDR2 YYREEE (reference sequence). This CDR3 has 15 amino acids. V lost 0 bases and J 1 base, leaving 10 bases between the germline ends. CDR3 region: CASSLAVGAQETQYF. The DNA for the CDR3 is TGTGCCAGCAGCTTGGCCGTGGGGGCCCAAGAGACCCAGTACTTC.

The chain has TRBV5-1 and TRBJ2-5, with D perhaps TRBD1 (6 bases). The CDR3 is 14 amino acids. Trimming stripped 2 bases from V and 2 bases from J, with 10 bases between. Germline-derived CDR1 and CDR2 are SGHRS and YFSETQ. CDR3 region: CASSFSGQQETQYF. DNA for the CDR3: TGCGCCAGCAGCTTCTCAGGACAGCAAGAGACCCAGTACTTC.

The chain carries TRBV10-3 and TRBJ2-1, with TRBD1 as a possible D gene (6 bases). V was cut by 6 bases and J by 7 bases, with 13 bases left in between. The CDR3 contains 13 residues. Per germline, CDR1 ENHRY and CDR2 SYGVKD. The CDR3 sequence: CAISQTGRNEQFF. The CDR3 coding sequence is TGTGCCATCAGCCAGACAGGACGGAATGAGCAGTTCTTC.

The genes are TRBV19 and TRBJ1-5; D is perhaps TRBD1 (5 bases). The ends were cut back, 6 bases at V and 4 bases at J, with 16 bases in the middle. From germline, CDR1 is LNHDA and CDR2 SQIVND (reference sequence). The CDR3 is 15 residues long. The CDR3, as DNA: TGTGCCAGTAGGCTGGGCAGGGCAGGTAATCAGCCCCAGCATTTT. Its translation: CASRLGRAGNQPQHF.

The chain recombines TRBV2 with TRBJ1-2; D might be TRBD1 (6 bases). Germline CDR1 reads SNHLY; CDR2 reads FYNNEI. V lost 3 bases and J 4 bases, leaving 12 bases between the germline ends. The CDR3 covers 14 residues. The CDR3 region has the DNA TGTGCCAGCAGTGACCAGGGGCTGGTCTATGGCTACACCTTC. Translation gives CASSDQGLVYGYTF.

The CDR3 sequence: CASSPQGGAVSSYEQYF. The CDR3 DNA reads as TGTGCCAGCTCACCACAAGGCGGGGCAGTAAGCTCCTACGAGCAGTACTTC. The V gene is TRBV18, the J gene TRBJ2-7; TRBD2 might be the D (6 bases). CDR1 and CDR2 (germline): KGHSH, LQKENI. V lost 1 base, J lost 0 bases, and 16 bases lay in between. The CDR3 sequence is 17 residues long.

J is TRBJ2-7 and V is TRBV3-1 (or the pseudogene TRBV3-2); 7 bases line up with TRBD2. Germline CDR1 is LGHDT and CDR2 is YNNKEL (reference sequence). The trim removed 0 bases at V and 7 bases at J, leaving 9 bases unmatched. CDR3 length: 15 residues. CDR3 protein: CASSQDGAGVREQYF. CDR3 coding DNA: TGTGCCAGCAGCCAAGATGGGGCGGGAGTGAGGGAGCAGTACTTC.

The rearrangement links TRBV27 to TRBJ1-1; D is perhaps TRBD1 (5 bases). Trimming stripped 6 bases from V and 6 bases from J, with 17 bases between. CDR3 length: 14 amino acids. Looked up from germline, CDR1 is MNHEY and CDR2 is SMNVEV (reference sequence). CDR3 region: CASSSLGVGAEAFF. Here the CDR3 DNA reads TGTGCCAGCAGCTCTCTCGGGGTAGGGGCTGAAGCTTTCTTT.

V gene TRBV28 combines with J gene TRBJ1-3; the D is unclear. The V end lost 7 bases, the J end lost 0 bases, and 10 bases lay between the germline ends. The CDR3 contains 14 residues. Germline assignment: CDR1 MDHEN and CDR2 SYDVKM. CDR3 nucleotides: TGTGCCAGCACCTCGACCAGCTCTGGAAACACCATATATTTT. This sequence encodes CASTSTSSGNTIYF.

The rearrangement joins TRBV3-1 (or the pseudogene TRBV3-2) to TRBJ2-3, with TRBD2 matching over 7 bases. CDR1 and CDR2 from the germline V gene are LGHDT and YNNKEL (reference sequence). The CDR3 is 17 amino acids. J lost 5 bases, V lost 0 bases, and 11 bases had no gene match. CDR3: CASSQEGFGTGGDTQYF. For the CDR3, the DNA is TGTGCCAGCAGCCAAGAGGGCTTCGGGACGGGAGGAGATACGCAGTATTTT.